This T cell receptor (beta chain) was observed in a study of blood T cell repertoires in COVID-19. The overall study: The United States, Italy and Spain provided the acute and convalescent COVID-19 samples. T cells, B-cell-depleted T cells, or PBMCs supplied cDNA or gDNA.

The germline V gene encodes CDR1 LGHNA and CDR2 YNFKEQ. The CDR3 runs 17 residues. The junction had 11 bases not matched to a gene; V was cut back by 2 bases and J by 4 bases. Repertoires were generated with immunoSEQ multiplex PCR, while TCRdb's copy carries only in-frame clones and drops some. The repertoire includes 150,000 or so clones, around 89% of them detected once, and around 2.9% sits in the top ten. The rearrangement uses TRBV4-2 and TRBJ2-1; 7 bases agree with TRBD2. The specimen sequenced was peripheral blood. This receptor was identified in a man in his fifties or sixties with active or convalescent COVID-19. In nucleotides, the CDR3 is TGTGCCAGCAGCCAACGATCGAGCGGGAAGAGTTACAATGAGCAGTTCTTC. As protein: CASSQRSSGKSYNEQFF.